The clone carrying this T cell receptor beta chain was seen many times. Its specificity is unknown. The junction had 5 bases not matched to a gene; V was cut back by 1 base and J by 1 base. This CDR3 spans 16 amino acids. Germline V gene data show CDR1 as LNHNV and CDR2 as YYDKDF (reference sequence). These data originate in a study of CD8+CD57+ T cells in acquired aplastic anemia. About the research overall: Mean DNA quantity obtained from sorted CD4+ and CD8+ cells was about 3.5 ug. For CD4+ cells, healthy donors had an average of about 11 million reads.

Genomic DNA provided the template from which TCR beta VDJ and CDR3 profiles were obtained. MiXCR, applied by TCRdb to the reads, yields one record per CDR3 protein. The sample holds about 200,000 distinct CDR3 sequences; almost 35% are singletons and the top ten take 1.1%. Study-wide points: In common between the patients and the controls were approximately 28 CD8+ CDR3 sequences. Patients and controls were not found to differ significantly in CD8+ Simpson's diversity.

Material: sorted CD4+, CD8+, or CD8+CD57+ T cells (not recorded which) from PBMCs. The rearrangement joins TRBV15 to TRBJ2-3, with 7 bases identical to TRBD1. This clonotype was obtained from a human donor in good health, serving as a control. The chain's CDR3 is CATSRAGRGRTDTQYF. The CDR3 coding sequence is TGTGCCACCAGCAGAGCGGGTAGGGGGCGCACAGATACGCAGTATTTT.